The 20 T cell receptor beta chains listed next were all sequenced from one sample in a study of T cell changes during pregnancy in multiple sclerosis. Sequenced by immunoSEQ multiplex PCR; TCRdb stores in-frame clones only, minus some. This table has around 33,000 clones, around 92% appearing once. The sample was CD4+ T cells from peripheral blood mononuclear cells, taken after pregnancy. The receptors here all came from a female donor with multiple sclerosis, enrolled in a pregnancy study.

The chain recombines TRBV6-5 with TRBJ2-2, with a tentative D call TRBD2 (6 bases). Trimming removed 3 bases from V and 4 bases from J, with 12 bases in between. Germline assignment: CDR1 MNHEY and CDR2 SVGAGI. This CDR3 region has 15 residues. The CDR3 region has the DNA TGTGCCAGCAGTTATTTTGGACTACCCACCGGGGAGCTGTTTTTT. Its translation: CASSYFGLPTGELFF.

The chain employs TRBV25-1 and TRBJ1-5; weak D call: TRBD1 (5 bases). The V gene's germline CDR1 is MGHDK and CDR2 SYGVNS. The CDR3 is made up of 16 amino acids. V was shortened by 5 bases and J by 5 bases, with 19 bases between the two germline ends. The CDR3 sequence is CASSPMEGLGDQPQHF. CDR3 nucleotides: TGTGCCAGCAGTCCCATGGAGGGGCTCGGCGATCAGCCCCAGCATTTT.

The chain is built from TRBV7-2 and TRBJ1-5, with D possibly being TRBD1 (5 bases). CDR3 length: 16 amino acids. Trimming removed 1 base from V and 6 bases from J, with 16 bases in between. CDR1 SGHTA and CDR2 FQGNSA come from the germline V gene. This CDR3 is CASSLDPLVGVQPQHF. The DNA for the CDR3 is TGTGCCAGCAGCTTAGATCCCCTGGTAGGGGTTCAGCCCCAGCATTTT.

V and J are TRBV2 and TRBJ1-1, with 8 bases lining up with TRBD1. V lost 6 bases, J lost 1 base, and 4 bases stayed unmatched. CDR1 is SNHLY and CDR2 is FYNNEI in the germline V gene. CDR3 length: 14 residues. The CDR3 loop reads CASSAGGPNTEAFF. The CDR3 nucleotides read TGTGCCAGCAGCGCAGGGGGCCCGAACACTGAAGCTTTCTTT.

V is TRBV7-8 and J is TRBJ1-1; D call uncertain. Germline CDR1 and CDR2: SGHVS and FQNEAQ. This CDR3 spans 14 amino acids. Trimming took 2 bases from V and 1 from J, leaving 8 bases between them. CDR3 in DNA: TGTGCCAGCAGCTTACGTCAGGAGAACACTGAAGCTTTCTTT. It codes for CASSLRQENTEAFF.

The rearrangement joins TRBV5-1 to TRBJ2-1, with unresolved D. Germline V gives CDR1 SGHRS, CDR2 YFSETQ. V was clipped by 0 bases and J by 7 bases, with 14 bases between them. There are 15 residues in the CDR3. The CDR3 spells CASSLEQPQYNEQFF. CDR3 nucleotide sequence: TGCGCCAGCAGCTTGGAACAGCCCCAGTATAATGAGCAGTTCTTC.

The V and J genes are TRBV5-1 and TRBJ1-3; TRBD1 matches at 7 bases. After removal of 0 bases from V and 0 bases from J, the junction contained 6 bases not matched to a gene. The CDR3 covers 17 residues. The germline CDR1 and CDR2 sequences are SGHRS and YFSETQ. The CDR3 nucleotides read TGCGCCAGCAGCTTGGAGCCGCAGGGGGACTCTGGAAACACCATATATTTT. As protein: CASSLEPQGDSGNTIYF.

The chain couples TRBV7-2 to TRBJ2-5; D gene ambiguous. The germline V gene has CDR1 SGHTA and CDR2 FQGNSA. V lost 4 bases and J lost 5, with 14 bases in between. The CDR3 is made up of 14 amino acids. CDR3 DNA sequence: TGTGCCAGCAGCTCCGGTACAGTCTACGAGACCCAGTACTTC. Translated, it gives CASSSGTVYETQYF.

Here the CDR3 reads CASSPLYRGAGQPQHF. CDR3 nucleotides: TGTGCCAGCAGTCCTCTATATCGGGGGGCAGGTCAGCCCCAGCATTTT. This rearrangement joins TRBV28 to TRBJ1-5, with D possibly being TRBD1 (6 bases). Per the germline V gene, CDR1 is MDHEN and CDR2 is SYDVKM. The CDR3 has 16 amino acids. Between the trimmed V and J ends, which lost 5 bases and 6 bases, there was a span of 20 bases. Drawing the rest from reference TRBV28 and TRBJ1-5, the complete variable domain is DVKVTQSSRYLVKRTGEKVFLECVQDMDHENMFWYRQDPGLGLRLIYFSYDVKMKEKGDIPEGYSVSREKKERFSLILESASTNQTSMYLCASSPLYRGAGQPQHFGDGTRLSIL.

CDR3 nucleotides: TGTGCCTGGAGTTGGACAGCCAACACTGAAGCTTTCTTT. This sequence encodes CAWSWTANTEAFF. V usage is TRBV30 and J usage is TRBJ1-1; D is possibly TRBD1 (6 bases). The CDR3 is 13 amino acids. Germline V lookup: CDR1 GTSNPN, CDR2 SVGIG (reference sequence). V was clipped by 2 bases and J by 2 bases, with 9 bases between them.

V and J are TRBV27 and TRBJ1-2; TRBD1 agrees at 12 bases. The J segment lost 4 bases and the V segment lost 10 bases, leaving 13 bases of the junction unmatched. Germline V CDR1 and CDR2: MNHEY, SMNVEV (reference sequence). CDR3 length: 16 residues. CDR3 coding DNA: TGTGCCACACATCAAATGGGACAGGGGGCAGGCTATGGCTACACCTTC. Translation gives CATHQMGQGAGYGYTF.

This chain connects TRBV14 to TRBJ2-7; TRBD2 aligns across 14 bases. Germline V gene sequence: CDR1 SGHDN, CDR2 FVKESK. The CDR3 contains 16 residues. After removal of 3 bases from V and 6 bases from J, the junction contained 7 bases not matched to a gene. Here the CDR3 reads CASSQGGLAGVREQYF. Written as DNA, the CDR3 is TGTGCCAGCAGCCAGGGGGGACTAGCGGGAGTTCGCGAGCAGTACTTC.

J is TRBJ2-1 and V is TRBV11-2, with TRBD2 matching 8 bases. Unmatched junction bases numbered 7, after V lost 5 bases and J lost 4 bases. This CDR3 is 15 amino acids long. Germline values: CDR1 SGHAT, CDR2 FQNNGV. The CDR3 is CASSPGGRLYNEQFF. The DNA for the CDR3 is TGTGCCAGCAGCCCGGGCGGGAGGCTATACAATGAGCAGTTCTTC.

The chain carries TRBV7-8 and TRBJ2-6, with 7 bases lining up with TRBD1. CDR1 and CDR2 from the germline V gene are SGHVS and FQNEAQ. J lost 0 bases, V lost 1 base, and 9 bases had no gene match. This CDR3 is 19 amino acids long. The DNA of the CDR3 is TGTGCCAGCAGCTTAGTGAGAGCAGGGGGAACCTCTGGGGCCAACGTCCTGACTTTC. The encoded protein is CASSLVRAGGTSGANVLTF.

This clone was counted once. The chain joins TRBV7-8 to TRBJ2-1, with 11 bases fitting TRBD2. Germline V gene lookup returns CDR1 SGHVS and CDR2 FQNEAQ. V dropped 5 bases and J dropped 5; count of bases not matched to a gene: 14. This CDR3 is built from 18 residues. The CDR3 reads CASSPPVGSGRANNEQFF. Here the CDR3 DNA reads TGTGCCAGCAGCCCCCCGGTGGGTAGCGGGAGGGCCAACAATGAGCAGTTCTTC. The entire variable domain, with the rest obtained from reference TRBV7-8 and TRBJ2-1, is as follows: GAGVSQSPRYKVAKRGQDVALRCDPISGHVSLFWYQQALGQGPEFLTYFQNEAQLDKSGLPSDRFFAERPEGSVSTLKIQRTQQEDSAVYLCASSPPVGSGRANNEQFFGPGTRLTVL.

This rearrangement joins TRBV15 to TRBJ1-1; the match to TRBD1 covers 7 bases. CDR1 LNHNV and CDR2 YYDKDF come from the germline V gene (reference sequence). The CDR3 sequence is 17 residues long. Trimming cost V 0 bases and J 10 bases; bases outside gene matches: 17. The CDR3 DNA is TGTGCCACCAGCAGAGATCAGGGACAGAGGGGTGGAATGGGAGCTTTCTTT. The encoded protein is CATSRDQGQRGGMGAFF.

This chain uses TRBV4-3 with TRBJ2-5; 11 nucleotides match TRBD2. Trimming removed 1 base from V and 5 bases from J; junction bases left unmatched: 9. The CDR3 sequence is 17 residues long. Germline-derived CDR1 and CDR2 are LGHNA and YSLEER. The CDR3 is CASSQALLAGVGETQYF. The CDR3 coding sequence is TGCGCCAGCAGCCAAGCTTTACTAGCGGGGGTCGGGGAGACCCAGTACTTC.

The chain links TRBV12-5 to TRBJ1-6, with 9 bases identical to TRBD1. In germline, CDR1 is LGHNT, CDR2 FRNRAP. Trimming at V came to 0 bases and at J to 9 bases, leaving 6 bases not matched to a gene. The CDR3 contains 16 residues. CDR3 bases: TGTGCTAGTGGTTTGGTAGTTACAGGGGGCGTTTCACCCCTCCACTTT. As protein: CASGLVVTGGVSPLHF.

The V call is TRBV6-6, the J call TRBJ2-7, with TRBD2 identical over 9 bases. After removal of 7 bases from V and 5 bases from J, the junction contained 6 bases not matched to a gene. This CDR3 has 13 residues. The germline V gene encodes CDR1 MNHNY and CDR2 SVGAGI (reference sequence). This chain's CDR3 is CASTPGLADEQYF. The CDR3, as DNA: TGTGCCAGCACCCCGGGACTAGCAGACGAGCAGTACTTC.

This chain uses TRBV18 with TRBJ2-7; D is perhaps TRBD2 (5 bases). Germline values: CDR1 KGHSH, CDR2 LQKENI. CDR3 size: 13 residues. The germline V and J ends were trimmed by 6 bases and 1 base, with 10 bases remaining between them. Here the CDR3 DNA reads TGTGCCAGCTCGATCAGCGGTTCCTACGAGCAGTACTTC. The encoded protein is CASSISGSYEQYF. Variable domain in full (rest from reference TRBV18 and TRBJ2-7): NAGVMQNPRHLVRRRGQEARLRCSPMKGHSHVYWYRQLPEEGLKFMVYLQKENIIDESGMPKERFSAEFPKEGPSILRIQQVVRGDSAAYFCASSISGSYEQYFGPGTRLTVT.